This TCR beta chain was observed in a study of early T cells in non-severe SARS-CoV-2 infection. Across the study: Chains from this unsorted whole-blood bulk RNA could not be paired.

Study outcomes and limitations: The study's VDJdb matching favored anti-spike CD8 responses and missed private and CD4 specificities.

This CDR3 spans 19 amino acids. V lost 0 bases, J lost 0 bases, and 15 bases lay in between. The germline CDR1 and CDR2 sequences are MGHRA and YSYEKL. Individual cDNA molecules received unique molecular identifiers. TCRdb redid the calling of the 5' RACE reads with MiXCR, one entry per CDR3 protein. The sample comprises some 110,000 distinct CDR3 sequences, 15% of which are singletons, and just over 20% rests with the top ten. As regards this clonotype: Its cognate antigen is unknown.

Material: whole blood. The source is an adult who was a healthcare worker with PCR-confirmed SARS-CoV-2 infection or an uninfected control (not recorded which). This chain joins TRBV4-1 and TRBJ2-6; possible D gene TRBD1, 5 bases. CDR3 DNA: TGCGCCAGCAGCCAAGATCCCGCAGGGATAGGCTCTGGGGCCAACGTCCTGACTTTC. Residues: CASSQDPAGIGSGANVLTF.